This TCR beta chain was recorded in a study of shared clonotypes between healthy human individuals. Study-wide background: Used for every donor were three CD4 naive, three CD4 memory, two CD8 naive and one CD8 memory plate.

CDR1 is SGHDT and CDR2 is YYEEEE in the germline V gene. This CDR3 is built from 14 residues. V lost 4 bases and J 4 bases, leaving 14 bases between the germline ends. The naive CD8 subset, CD45RO-negative cells positively selected for CCR7, excluded terminally differentiated effector memory CD45RA+ cells. The protocol was immunoSEQ multiplex PCR, while the TCRdb copy is restricted to in-frame clones and leaves out a portion. The profile covers some 1,900,000 clones, with about 95% appearing a single time and around 1% taken by the ten largest. The gene calls are TRBV5-6 and TRBJ1-2, with D possibly matching TRBD1 (6 bases). The sequencing sample was made of naive CD8+ T cells sorted from blood. This clonotype was sampled from a man between 18 and 29 years old in good health. This CDR3 reads CASSLTGTGYGYTF. In nucleotides, the CDR3 is TGTGCCAGCAGCCTGACAGGAACTGGCTATGGCTACACCTTC.